This T cell receptor (beta chain) stems from a study of T cells in Graves' hyperthyroidism and ophthalmopathy. This clonotype was recorded many times. Its antigen is not identified. The CDR3 length is 15 residues. V shed 2 bases, J shed 8 bases, and the junction held 7 bases outside the gene matches. Germline values: CDR1 MDHEN, CDR2 SYDVKM. The investigators amplified TCR beta CDR3 regions from RNA transcripts. First-round RT-PCR with HTBI primers amplified the TCR CDR3 region. TCRdb re-called the multiplex PCR reads with MiXCR, one entry per CDR3 protein. This repertoire shows 500,000 to 550,000 distinct CDR3 sequences, less than 20% found once; its top ten account for over 45%. Thyroid ultrasound and orbital computed tomography, with clinical symptoms and serum thyroxine and TRAb, informed diagnoses. Findings of the study overall: Peripheral blood also featured most of the thyroid clonotypes expanded above 0.001. The model anticipated ophthalmopathy a median about six months pre-onset.

The TCR originated in a man in his forties or fifties with Graves' ophthalmopathy. This chain joins TRBV28 and TRBJ2-1; 9 nucleotides line up with TRBD1. Material: blood. The CDR3 nucleotides are TGTGCCAGCAGTTTAACACAGGGGGCGTTGGATGAGCAGTTCTTC. This gives the protein CASSLTQGALDEQFF. Full variable domain (rest looked up from reference TRBV28 and TRBJ2-1): DVKVTQSSRYLVKRTGEKVFLECVQDMDHENMFWYRQDPGLGLRLIYFSYDVKMKEKGDIPEGYSVSREKKERFSLILESASTNQTSMYLCASSLTQGALDEQFFGPGTRLTVL.